These T cell receptor beta chains were read from a single sample in a study of regulatory dendritic cells for organ transplantation. The table came from immunoSEQ multiplex PCR; TCRdb's copy has only in-frame clones and leaves some out. The repertoire includes some 9,300 clones, around 71% of them detected once, and 0.57% sits in the top ten. No antigen has been assigned to these receptors. The specimen was naive CD4+ T cells from blood cultured with dendritic cells. The origin of the receptors is a human donor in good health. Both conserved end residues are part of each CDR3. D genes are given only for firm matches.

v_call	d_call	j_call	cdr3_aa
TRBV6-5	TRBD2	TRBJ2-3	CASSYRGTSPDTQYF
TRBV9	-	TRBJ1-5	CASSVGGVLNQPQHF
TRBV6-5	-	TRBJ1-1	CASSSEVTEAFF
TRBV9	-	TRBJ1-2	CASSVTASNYGYTF
TRBV25-1	-	TRBJ1-4	CASTQYDYEKLFF
TRBV2	TRBD1	TRBJ1-4	CASSAGTGPGGLFF
TRBV6-4	-	TRBJ2-5	CASRAIGFRKTQYF
TRBV2	-	TRBJ2-1	CASSEDLRWSSYNEQFF
TRBV2	-	TRBJ1-6	CASKSGVESPLHF
TRBV7-2	TRBD1	TRBJ2-7	CASSPGQGWYEQYF
TRBV7-8	-	TRBJ1-4	CASSLFAGAMGEKLFF
TRBV4-1	-	TRBJ2-7	CASSQDPGLLGNEQYF
TRBV6-5	-	TRBJ2-3	CASSYLVGGPDTQYF
TRBV11-3	TRBD2	TRBJ2-5	CASSLAGTSGVQETQYF
TRBV7-9	-	TRBJ1-2	CASSSRGSDYGYTF
TRBV2	-	TRBJ1-1	CASSGIQGEVGEAFF
TRBV5-4	-	TRBJ1-2	CASSLGVLEGNGYTF